This T cell receptor beta chain was recovered during a study of cytomegalovirus exposure and HLA in healthy donors. CDR1 and CDR2 (germline): SNHLY, FYNNEI. This CDR3 is built from 14 residues. Trimming left V 6 bases short and J 3 bases short, with 12 bases between. Whole-study findings and limits: Later analysis identified a missense DCLRE1C variant that was linked to TCR beta V- and J-gene trimming. High sensitivity and specificity were reportedly achieved when the classifier diagnosed cytomegalovirus status.

On this clone itself: Its antigen is as yet unknown.

PCR involved 60 Vbeta and 13 Jbeta primers. TCRdb's table, derived via immunoSEQ multiplex PCR, lists solely in-frame clones and lacks some. The table has 110,000 or so clones, 67% seen once; the top ten hold 8% to 10%. This clonotype was sampled from a man aged 18 to 30 in good health and CMV-seropositive. V is TRBV2 and J is TRBJ1-5; D is perhaps TRBD1 (6 bases). The sequenced sample consisted of PBMCs. The CDR3 reads CASSPDSDNQPQHF. DNA of the CDR3: TGTGCCAGCAGCCCGGACAGTGACAATCAGCCCCAGCATTTT.